The T cell receptor beta chain under discussion was sequenced for a study of neurological immune-mediated disorders. This clonotype turned up a few times. No antigen is known for it. Points from the study as a whole: In HTLV-1-associated myelopathy, TCR clonal expansion was greatest, and in multiple sclerosis it was least, below healthy controls. Any association between clinical or MRI features and the multiple sclerosis repertoire cluster was absent.

TCRdb re-derived calls from the 5' RACE reads in MiXCR, one entry per CDR3 protein. The repertoire holds around 69,000 distinct CDR3 sequences, with 4.5% as singletons. Libraries used 2 million unsorted PBMCs kept frozen in RNAlater. The CDR3 covers 15 residues. V gave up 5 bases and J gave up 0 bases, with 13 bases separating them. The V gene is TRBV12-3 or TRBV12-4, the J gene TRBJ1-1; TRBD1 might be the D (6 bases). The specimen was PBMCs. The source is a man aged 25 to 40 with multiple sclerosis. The CDR3 loop is CASSTWTVLNTEAFF. In DNA form, the CDR3 reads TGTGCCAGCAGTACCTGGACAGTCTTGAACACTGAAGCTTTCTTT.